The 29 T cell receptor beta chains listed next were all sequenced from one sample in a study of beta chain features in type 1 diabetes. No antigens are known for them. Study findings and constraints: All four CD4+ subsets of Type 1 diabetes patients contained TCRB CDR3s that were moderately but significantly shorter.

All of the isolated RNA was reverse transcribed, so expressed TCRB transcripts were sequenced. Assay: immunoSEQ multiplex PCR; the TCRdb copy retains only in-frame clones and omits some. Here the sample spans 150,000 to 200,000 clones, roughly 10% being singletons. The sample comprised central memory CD4+ T cells from blood. The receptors derive from a woman in her 30s with type 1 diabetes.

This clone was seen a handful of times. V usage is TRBV27 and J usage is TRBJ2-7, with 12 bases aligning to TRBD1. CDR1 is MNHEY and CDR2 is SMNVEV in the germline V gene (reference sequence). The J segment lost 2 bases and the V segment lost 5 bases, leaving 7 bases of the junction unmatched. CDR3 length: 16 residues. The CDR3 nucleotides read TGTGCCAGCAGTAGACGGGACAGGGGGCGCCCCTACGAGCAGTACTTC. Encoded protein: CASSRRDRGRPYEQYF.

This rearrangement joins TRBV5-4 to TRBJ1-4, with D tentatively TRBD1 (5 bases). CDR1 is SGHNT and CDR2 is YYREEE in the germline V gene (reference sequence). V was shortened by 4 bases and J by 8 bases, with 12 bases between the two germline ends. CDR3 size: 13 residues. CDR3 coding DNA: TGTGCCAGCAGCGTCGACAGTCTAGAAAAACTGTTTTTT. Its protein product is CASSVDSLEKLFF. Complete variable domain (other parts from reference TRBV5-4 and TRBJ1-4): ETGVTQSPTHLIKTRGQQVTLRCSSQSGHNTVSWYQQALGQGPQFIFQYYREEENGRGNFPPRFSGLQFPNYSSELNVNALELDDSALYLCASSVDSLEKLFFGSGTQLSVL.

This clone was observed a few times. The V gene is TRBV30, the J gene TRBJ2-5; a weak D match, TRBD1 (6 bases). CDR1 and CDR2 (germline): GTSNPN, SVGIG (reference sequence). The CDR3 has 14 residues. Between the trimmed V and J ends, which lost 4 bases and 0 bases, there was a span of 12 bases. The CDR3 nucleotides are TGTGCCTGGATTAAAACAGGGCACCAAGAGACCCAGTACTTC. Protein: CAWIKTGHQETQYF.

This clone has just a few counts. The J gene is TRBJ2-5, the V gene TRBV5-1, with unresolved D. The CDR3 runs 13 residues. Germline V gene lookup returns CDR1 SGHRS and CDR2 YFSETQ. Trimming stripped 4 bases from V and 0 bases from J, with 7 bases between. The chain's CDR3 is CASSTEYQETQYF. For the CDR3, the DNA is TGCGCCAGCAGCACAGAGTACCAAGAGACCCAGTACTTC.

This clone was detected only a few times. The genes are TRBV2 and TRBJ2-2, with 7 nucleotides matching TRBD1. Germline V gives CDR1 SNHLY, CDR2 FYNNEI. The CDR3 extends over 16 amino acids. J lost 0 bases, V lost 2 bases, and 3 bases had no gene match. The CDR3 DNA reads TGTGCCAGCAGTGAATTGGGGACAGCGAACACCGGGGAGCTGTTTTTT. The encoded protein is CASSELGTANTGELFF.

This clone was counted a few times. V gene TRBV5-1 combines with J gene TRBJ2-7; the match to TRBD1 covers 9 bases. V shed 4 bases and J 5 bases; nucleotides not matched to a gene: 10. The CDR3 covers 15 residues. Germline CDR1 and CDR2: SGHRS and YFSETQ. DNA of the CDR3: TGCGCCAGCAGCCTCTACTCCGGGACAGGGAACGAGCAGTACTTC. Translating gives CASSLYSGTGNEQYF.

This clone was counted only a few times. The V and J genes are TRBV14 and TRBJ2-7; D remains ambiguous. Trimming removed 4 bases from V and 3 bases from J, with 10 bases in between. CDR3 size: 13 residues. The germline CDR1 and CDR2 sequences are SGHDN and FVKESK. This CDR3 reads CASSRATYYEQYF. The CDR3 DNA follows: TGTGCCAGCAGCCGGGCCACCTACTACGAGCAGTACTTC.

This clone was recorded a few times. The rearrangement joins TRBV19 to TRBJ2-1; 10 bases align to TRBD2. The length of the CDR3 is 19 residues. The V gene end was trimmed by 3 bases and the J gene end by 9 bases; junction bases not matched to a gene: 20. Per germline, CDR1 LNHDA and CDR2 SQIVND (reference sequence). This CDR3 is CASSMVVRASGSLAIEQFF. The DNA for the CDR3 is TGTGCCAGTAGTATGGTAGTGAGGGCTAGCGGGAGTCTAGCTATTGAGCAGTTCTTC.

The table lists this clone with a few counts. This chain uses TRBV10-3 with TRBJ1-2, with D maybe TRBD1 (6 bases). Trimming cost V 8 bases and J 2 bases, with 9 bases left between them. The CDR3 covers 12 residues. Looked up from germline, CDR1 is ENHRY and CDR2 is SYGVKD. The CDR3 spells CAIGTGNYGYTF. The CDR3 bases are TGTGCCATCGGTACAGGGAACTATGGCTACACCTTC.

This clone was counted between two and nine times. The gene calls are TRBV7-2 and TRBJ2-7, with 8 nucleotides matching TRBD2. With V trimmed by 5 bases and J by 0 bases, 6 bases remained unmatched. The CDR3 length is 15 residues. Per the germline V gene, CDR1 is SGHTA and CDR2 is FQGNSA. The CDR3 is CASSSASGFSYEQYF. The CDR3 DNA reads TGTGCCAGCAGCAGTGCTAGCGGGTTCTCCTACGAGCAGTACTTC.

This chain links TRBV7-9 with TRBJ1-2, with TRBD1 as a possible D gene (6 bases). CDR1 SEHNR and CDR2 FQNEAQ come from the germline V gene (reference sequence). CDR3 length: 13 amino acids. The germline V and J ends were trimmed by 5 bases and 3 bases, with 10 bases remaining between them. DNA of the CDR3: TGTGCCAGCAGCCAGCGGACAGACTATGGCTACACCTTC. It translates to CASSQRTDYGYTF.

The chain couples TRBV29-1 to TRBJ1-1; perhaps TRBD1 as D (6 bases). The CDR3 runs to 12 residues. Germline V lookup: CDR1 SQVTM, CDR2 ANQGSEA. CDR3 sequence reads: CNVADSDILAFF. The CDR3 DNA reads as TGCAACGTCGCGGACAGTGATATTCTGGCTTTCTTT.

This clone has more than one count but fewer than ten. The rearrangement links TRBV5-1 to TRBJ1-4, with TRBD1 identical over 9 bases. J was trimmed by 5 bases and V by 3 bases; bases with no gene match: 8. The length of the CDR3 is 16 residues. The V gene's germline CDR1 is SGHRS and CDR2 YFSETQ. The CDR3 region has the DNA TGCGCCAGCAGCTACGCCGGGACAGGGAAAAATGAAAAACTGTTTTTT. Translated, it gives CASSYAGTGKNEKLFF.

The V call is TRBV29-1, the J call TRBJ1-2; 7 bases fit TRBD1. CDR1 and CDR2 (germline): SQVTM, ANQGSEA. The CDR3 covers 11 residues. Unmatched junction bases numbered 1, after V lost 6 bases and J lost 3 bases. The CDR3 DNA follows: TGCAGCGTGGGACAGTACTATGGCTACACCTTC. Translated, it gives CSVGQYYGYTF.

The J gene is TRBJ2-5, the V gene TRBV9; D is perhaps TRBD1 (5 bases). Germline CDR1 SGDLS, CDR2 YYNGEE. CDR3 size: 14 residues. The V end was cut by 0 bases, the J end by 5 bases, with 11 bases between. CDR3 sequence (DNA): TGTGCCAGCAGCGTAGCTTGGCAGGGTGAGACCCAGTACTTC. Translating gives CASSVAWQGETQYF.

The rearrangement joins TRBV19 to TRBJ2-7; a weak D match, TRBD2 (6 bases). The V gene lost 3 bases and the J gene lost 2 bases, with 11 bases spanning the gap. This CDR3 region has 14 residues. Germline V gene lookup returns CDR1 LNHDA and CDR2 SQIVND (reference sequence). CDR3 bases: TGTGCCAGTAGTATCGTCGGGGGAACCTACGAGCAGTACTTC. Its translation is CASSIVGGTYEQYF.

This clone was recorded a few times. This rearrangement joins TRBV29-1 to TRBJ2-1; 12 bases agree with TRBD2. Germline V gene data show CDR1 as SQVTM and CDR2 as ANQGSEA. V shed 3 bases, J shed 12 bases, and the junction held 9 bases outside the gene matches. The CDR3 is 14 amino acids. CDR3 residues: CSVDGLAGGPAQFF. CDR3 sequence (DNA): TGCAGCGTTGACGGGCTAGCGGGAGGGCCGGCGCAGTTCTTC.

The rearrangement links TRBV5-1 to TRBJ2-3; unclear D gene. Germline V CDR1 and CDR2: SGHRS, YFSETQ. Trimming took off 2 bases at V and 1 base at J, with 2 bases between the two ends. The CDR3 is 12 residues long. The CDR3 loop is CASSFGTDTQYF. CDR3 in DNA: TGCGCCAGCAGCTTCGGCACAGATACGCAGTATTTT.

This clone was found many times. The gene calls are TRBV15 and TRBJ1-1; the match to TRBD1 covers 7 bases. Germline lookup yields CDR1 LNHNV and CDR2 YYDKDF (reference sequence). The CDR3 has 17 residues. The J segment lost 1 base and the V segment lost 6 bases, leaving 14 bases of the junction unmatched. The CDR3 sequence is CATRPGTVRRGNTEAFF. The DNA of the CDR3 is TGTGCCACCAGGCCCGGGACAGTGAGAAGGGGGAACACTGAAGCTTTCTTT. Looking up the rest from reference TRBV15 and TRBJ1-1 gives the full variable domain: DAMVIQNPRYQVTQFGKPVTLSCSQTLNHNVMYWYQQKSSQAPKLLFHYYDKDFNNEADTPDNFQSRRPNTSFCFLDIRSPGLGDTAMYLCATRPGTVRRGNTEAFFGQGTRLTVV.

The chain recombines TRBV15 with TRBJ2-1, with a tentative D call TRBD2 (6 bases). Germline V gives CDR1 LNHNV, CDR2 YYDKDF (reference sequence). This CDR3 contains 13 residues. Trimming took 1 base from V and 8 from J, leaving 9 bases between them. DNA of the CDR3: TGTGCCACCAGCAGAGCTAGCGCTGATGAGCAGTTCTTC. Translation gives CATSRASADEQFF. The variable domain in full, completed from reference TRBV15 and TRBJ2-1, reads DAMVIQNPRYQVTQFGKPVTLSCSQTLNHNVMYWYQQKSSQAPKLLFHYYDKDFNNEADTPDNFQSRRPNTSFCFLDIRSPGLGDTAMYLCATSRASADEQFFGPGTRLTVL.

V usage is TRBV11-2 and J usage is TRBJ2-7; D remains unclear. Trimming shortened V by 2 bases and J by 5 bases, and 10 bases separated the two germline ends. Germline V gene sequence: CDR1 SGHAT, CDR2 FQNNGV. The CDR3 runs 13 residues. The CDR3 loop reads CASSLSPPNEQYF. The CDR3 DNA is TGTGCCAGCAGCTTATCACCCCCTAACGAGCAGTACTTC.

The chain has TRBV19 and TRBJ1-1, with no clear D. The germline gives CDR1 LNHDA, CDR2 SQIVND (reference sequence). The V end lost 4 bases, the J end lost 7 bases, and 16 bases lay between the germline ends. The CDR3 runs to 14 residues. CDR3 sequence (DNA): TGTGCCAGTAGTACGGTGGATGAGGTTCGTGAAGCTTTCTTT. It yields the protein CASSTVDEVREAFF.

V is TRBV6-6 and J is TRBJ1-2; no clear D gene. The CDR3 runs to 12 residues. Trimming removed 7 bases from V and 0 bases from J, with 6 bases in between. Germline V gene sequence: CDR1 MNHNY, CDR2 SVGAGI (reference sequence). In DNA form, the CDR3 reads TGTGCCAGCACCCCAGCTAACTATGGCTACACCTTC. Amino acids: CASTPANYGYTF.

This clone has more than one count but fewer than ten. V gene TRBV6-5 combines with J gene TRBJ2-3; TRBD1 aligns across 9 bases. Germline CDR1 is MNHEY and CDR2 is SVGAGI. CDR3 size: 15 residues. Trimming took 4 bases from V and 7 from J; bases not matched to a gene: 9. The CDR3 here is CASSSSGTGQHTQYF. DNA of the CDR3: TGTGCCAGCAGTTCATCCGGGACAGGGCAGCATACGCAGTATTTT.

The chain carries TRBV18 and TRBJ2-1, with TRBD1 identical over 8 bases. V shed 2 bases and J 2 bases; nucleotides not matched to a gene: 5. In germline, CDR1 is KGHSH, CDR2 LQKENI. The length of the CDR3 is 16 residues. The CDR3 reads CASSPGPGGAYNEQFF. For the CDR3, the DNA is TGTGCCAGCTCACCAGGTCCAGGGGGCGCCTACAATGAGCAGTTCTTC.

This clone was found a few times. The genes are TRBV30 and TRBJ2-7; 14 nucleotides line up with TRBD2. This CDR3 has 17 residues. CDR1 GTSNPN and CDR2 SVGIG come from the germline V gene (reference sequence). The junction had 8 bases not matched to a gene; V was cut back by 3 bases and J by 1 base. The CDR3 is CAWSKTSGRAGSYEQYF. CDR3 DNA sequence: TGTGCCTGGAGCAAGACTAGCGGGAGGGCCGGTTCCTACGAGCAGTACTTC.

This clone appeared a few times. V gene TRBV4-1 combines with J gene TRBJ2-5; D might be TRBD1 (6 bases). Per germline, CDR1 MGHRA and CDR2 YSYEKL. V was pared by 0 bases and J by 2 bases, with 10 bases between. The CDR3 is 15 amino acids. DNA for the CDR3: TGCGCCAGCAGCCAAGAGGTGACAGGACAAGAGACCCAGTACTTC. Protein: CASSQEVTGQETQYF.

Points on this clone: The junction departs from the called germline gene at one end, perhaps through a read error. The chain combines TRBV7-7 with TRBJ2-2, with a possible D match to TRBD2 (5 bases). Germline values: CDR1 SSHAT, CDR2 FNYEAQ (reference sequence). The CDR3 has 14 residues. CDR3 coding DNA: TGTGCTAGCAGCTTATCCGGGAATGTCGGGGAGCTGTTTTTT. It translates to CASSLSGNVGELFF.

This clone has just a few counts. The rearrangement joins TRBV27 to TRBJ1-5, with D uncertain. Germline CDR1 is MNHEY and CDR2 is SMNVEV (reference sequence). The CDR3 covers 15 residues. Trimming shortened V by 5 bases and J by 0 bases, and 11 bases separated the two germline ends. The CDR3 bases are TGTGCCAGCAGTCCGGGGTTAGATAGCAATCAGCCCCAGCATTTT. Encoded protein: CASSPGLDSNQPQHF.